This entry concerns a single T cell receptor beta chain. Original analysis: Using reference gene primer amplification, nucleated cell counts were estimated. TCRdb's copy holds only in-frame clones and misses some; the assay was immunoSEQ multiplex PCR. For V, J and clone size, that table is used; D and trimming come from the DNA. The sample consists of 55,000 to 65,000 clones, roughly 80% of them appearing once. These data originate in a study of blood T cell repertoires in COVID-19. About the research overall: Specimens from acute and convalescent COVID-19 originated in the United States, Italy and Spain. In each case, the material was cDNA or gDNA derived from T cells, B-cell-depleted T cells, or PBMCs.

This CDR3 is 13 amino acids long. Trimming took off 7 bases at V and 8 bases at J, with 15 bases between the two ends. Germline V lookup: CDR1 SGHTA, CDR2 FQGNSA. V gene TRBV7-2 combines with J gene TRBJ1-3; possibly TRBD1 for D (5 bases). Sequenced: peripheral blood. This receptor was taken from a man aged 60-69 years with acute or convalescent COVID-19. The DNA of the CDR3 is TGTGCCAGCAAACTGACAGCCAGGGACACCATATATTTT. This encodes CASKLTARDTIYF.